The following is a T cell receptor beta chain sequence with its context. Its specificity is unknown. These data are taken from a study of radiotherapy plus CTLA-4 blockade in lung cancer. Study conclusions and caveats: Blood TCR clones of tumor origin expanded after radiotherapy plus ipilimumab. The best predictor of response was reported to be early blood T cell clone dynamics, with interferon-beta.

Method: immunoSEQ multiplex PCR; TCRdb's copy keeps in-frame clones and lacks some. This sample carries about 45,000 clones, about three quarters of them seen once, and the ten largest clones take roughly 4%. Germline trimming cut 5 bases from V and 9 bases from J; bases unmatched to any gene: 7. The V gene's germline CDR1 is SGHVS and CDR2 FQNEAQ. The CDR3 extends over 14 amino acids. The receptor was isolated from a human donor with non-small cell lung cancer who had a complete response to radiotherapy plus ipilimumab. The starting material was peripheral blood, obtained from a patient treated with radiotherapy plus ipilimumab. The chain has TRBV7-8 and TRBJ1-1; 12 bases map to TRBD1. The CDR3: CASSLLRDRGQAFF. As DNA, the CDR3 is TGTGCCAGCAGCCTCCTTCGGGACAGGGGGCAAGCTTTCTTT.